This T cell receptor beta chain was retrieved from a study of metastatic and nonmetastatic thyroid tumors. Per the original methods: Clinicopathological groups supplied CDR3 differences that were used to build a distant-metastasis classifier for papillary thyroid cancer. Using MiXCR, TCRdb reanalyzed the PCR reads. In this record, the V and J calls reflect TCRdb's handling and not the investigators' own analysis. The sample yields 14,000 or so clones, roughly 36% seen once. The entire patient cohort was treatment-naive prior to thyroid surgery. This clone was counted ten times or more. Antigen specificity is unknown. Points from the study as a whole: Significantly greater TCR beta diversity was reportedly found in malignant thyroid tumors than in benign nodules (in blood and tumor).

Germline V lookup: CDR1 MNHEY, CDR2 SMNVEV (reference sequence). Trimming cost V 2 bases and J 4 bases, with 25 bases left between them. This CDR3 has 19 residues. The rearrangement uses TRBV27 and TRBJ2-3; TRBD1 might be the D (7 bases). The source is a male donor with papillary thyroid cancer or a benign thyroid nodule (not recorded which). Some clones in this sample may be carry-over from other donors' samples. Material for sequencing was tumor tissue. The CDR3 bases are TGTGCCAGCAGTTTAGGTGGCCGACTAGAGGGGGCGAGGTCAGATACGCAGTATTTT. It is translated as CASSLGGRLEGARSDTQYF.